A selection of T cell receptor beta chains follows, all from one sample in a study of cytotoxic CD8 clonotypes in ibrutinib-treated CLL. Assay used: immunoSEQ multiplex PCR; TCRdb lists only in-frame clones, some missing. This repertoire shows about 160,000 clones, about four fifths found once; its top ten account for roughly 2%. The sequencing here drew on PBMCs, taken after 12 months of ibrutinib treatment. The receptors were gathered from a human donor with chronic lymphocytic leukemia. The conserved cysteine and the conserved F or W are not part of the CDR3 here.

>TRBV9|TRBJ2-5
ASSVVTGLSETQY
>TRBV9|TRBJ1-2
ASSVGDRDLNYGYT
>TRBV28|TRBJ2-7
ASTTPQSSYEQY
>TRBV11-2|TRBJ2-7
ASSQGTLLDHEQY
>TRBV6-5|TRBJ2-1
ASSYGGRGYNEQF
>TRBV5-1|TRBJ1-1
ASSLEPGSTEAF
>TRBV7-2|TRBJ1-5
ASSRQGRQPQH
>TRBV28|TRBJ2-5
ASYTGQETQY
>TRBV28|TRBJ2-7
ASSLTLRVYEQY
>TRBV10-3|TRBJ2-7
AISTGEEQY
>TRBV29-1|TRBJ2-4
SVVRDLAKNIQY
>TRBV18|TRBJ1-1
ASSPPRGEAF
>TRBV9|TRBJ2-2
ASSVDPSHGELF
>TRBV7-2|TRBJ1-2
ASSLLGTVNYGYT
>TRBV29-1|TRBJ1-2
SALPLTGSGGYT
>TRBV5-8|TRBJ2-7
ASSLMSTLGEQY
>TRBV9|TRBJ1-1
ASSRPGGRETEAF
>TRBV4-1|TRBJ2-3
ASSQAPRGTVDTQY
>TRBV5-1|TRBJ2-3
ASTGGYRADTQY
>TRBV13|TRBJ2-1
ASSLMEGTYNEQF
>TRBV19|TRBJ2-3
ASSTGGGGTDTQY
>TRBV2|TRBJ1-4
ASKVQGINEKLF
>TRBV2|TRBJ1-2
ASSTIDRGPGGYT
>TRBV27|TRBJ2-3
ASSLRGIGGTDTQY
>TRBV5-6|TRBJ2-4
ASSLGGLAGMVTKNIQY
>TRBV18|TRBJ1-1
ASSRPNTEAF
>TRBV5-1|TRBJ2-1
ASSLLTRPTSGNEQF
>TRBV5-4|TRBJ1-6
ASSSTSLGSYNSPLH
>TRBV27|TRBJ1-5
ASSPGTYMGQPQH
>TRBV6-1|TRBJ2-3
ASSELNRARTDTQY
>TRBV5-1|TRBJ1-2
ASSLAGDTYGYT
>TRBV5-4|TRBJ2-3
ASKPTGGSIYTDTQY
>TRBV9|TRBJ2-7
ASSVSGEYEQY